Here is one T cell receptor beta chain with its context. Extraction and reverse transcription of RNA yielded cDNA as the sequencing template. Generated by immunoSEQ multiplex PCR, the TCRdb table keeps only in-frame clones and is missing some. Among 95,000 to 100,000 clones listed, about 60% were seen once. These data are taken from a study of CD8+ T cells in alopecia areata. V shed 4 bases and J shed 0 bases, with 7 bases lying between them. Germline V lookup: CDR1 MGHRA, CDR2 YSYEKL. The CDR3 has 14 amino acids. Described treatment: oral pan-JAK inhibitor, 5-10 mg twice daily. The chain is built from TRBV4-1 and TRBJ1-5, with a tentative D call TRBD1 (6 bases). The sequence derives from a human donor with alopecia areata. The sample here was CD8+ T cells sorted from blood, taken between weeks 55 and 65, from a patient treated with tofacitinib. CDR3 in amino acids: CASSPQGSNQPQHF. CDR3 nucleotide sequence: TGCGCCAGCAGCCCACAGGGTAGCAATCAGCCCCAGCATTTT.